These T cell receptor beta chains were read from a single sample in a study of blood T cell repertoires in COVID-19. This table comes from immunoSEQ multiplex PCR, and its TCRdb copy is limited to in-frame clones, with some not included. The sample consists of about 150,000 clones, about four fifths of them appearing once. Specimen: peripheral blood. The receptors originated from a man aged 65 to 79 who had recovered from COVID-19. Each CDR3 is given with its conserved first and last residue. The order of the fields is D gene, V gene, J gene, clone size, CDR3 protein, CDR3 DNA. D genes are given only for firm matches. Only some rows state a clone size, as once, few, many or a class for expanded clones.

TRBD2	TRBV5-6	TRBJ2-2	-	CASSFRSSGSPGGTGELFF	TGTGCCAGCAGCTTCCGCTCTAGCGGGAGCCCCGGGGGCACCGGGGAGCTGTTTTTT
-	TRBV3-1/TRBV3-2	TRBJ2-5	-	CASSQDRAEETQYF	TGTGCCAGCAGCCAAGACAGGGCGGAAGAGACCCAGTACTTC
TRBD1	TRBV10-1	TRBJ2-7	-	CASSRGQGDEQYF	TGCGCCAGCAGTAGAGGGCAGGGGGACGAGCAGTACTTC
-	TRBV19	TRBJ2-1	-	CASKRQRETYNEQFF	TGTGCCAGTAAGAGACAACGGGAGACCTACAATGAGCAGTTCTTC
-	TRBV14	TRBJ1-2	-	CASSQDDRIYGYTF	TGTGCCAGCAGCCAAGATGACAGGATCTATGGCTACACCTTC
TRBD1	TRBV18	TRBJ2-5	-	CASSRDRVGETQYF	TGTGCCAGCTCTCGGGACAGGGTTGGGGAGACCCAGTACTTC
TRBD1	TRBV7-8	TRBJ1-5	-	CASSLATGTGNQPQHF	TGTGCCAGCAGCTTAGCGACCGGGACAGGCAATCAGCCCCAGCATTTT
TRBD1	TRBV6-5	TRBJ1-1	-	CASITTGSTEAFF	TGTGCCAGCATTACGACAGGGAGCACTGAAGCTTTCTTT
-	TRBV5-4	TRBJ2-1	few	CASSFGVNEQFF	TGTGCCAGCAGCTTCGGGGTAAATGAGCAGTTCTTC
-	TRBV27	TRBJ2-1	-	CASSLYGDSYNEQFF	TGTGCCAGCAGTTTGTACGGGGACTCCTACAATGAGCAGTTCTTC
-	TRBV6-1	TRBJ1-2	-	CASSEGPYGYTF	TGTGCCAGCAGTGAGGGGCCCTATGGCTACACCTTC
-	TRBV5-5	TRBJ1-6	-	CASQSGISSYNSPLHF	TGTGCCAGCCAGAGCGGGATAAGCTCCTATAATTCACCCCTCCACTTT
-	TRBV5-6	TRBJ1-6	few	CASSKQSSPLHF	TGTGCCAGCAGCAAACAGAGTTCACCCCTCCACTTT
TRBD2	TRBV7-3	TRBJ2-1	-	CASSLSSGIYNEQFF	TGTGCCAGCAGCTTAAGTAGCGGGATCTACAATGAGCAGTTCTTC
TRBD2	TRBV7-3	TRBJ2-1	-	CASSSITSGEQFF	TGTGCCAGCAGCTCGATAACTAGCGGGGAGCAGTTCTTC
-	TRBV18	TRBJ2-1	-	CASSQQTINEQFF	TGTGCCAGCTCACAACAGACTATAAATGAGCAGTTCTTC